This T cell receptor (beta chain) stems from a study of Graves' ophthalmopathy and Graves' hyperthyroidism. Pregnant or lactating patients and those with other autoimmune diseases or uncontrolled infections were excluded. Researchers took RNA transcripts and amplified TCR beta CDR3 regions from them. Second-round multiplex PCR came after first-round RT-PCR with HTBI primers. TCRdb ran MiXCR on the multiplex PCR reads and lists one entry per CDR3 protein. The sample has 680,000 or so distinct CDR3 sequences, about a fifth seen once. The germline CDR1 and CDR2 sequences are SGHTA and FQGNSA. Between the trimmed V and J ends, which lost 5 bases and 7 bases, there was a span of 21 bases. The CDR3 consists of 15 residues. This clonotype was seen a few times. Its antigen is unidentified. Whole-study results and caveats: Stable hyperthyroidism and ophthalmopathy were told apart by a 13-signature model, which achieved almost 90% sensitivity and 81.08% specificity.

The receptor was derived from a woman under 30 with stable Graves' hyperthyroidism. Some clones in this sample may be carry-over from other donors' samples. Sequenced input: peripheral blood. V and J are TRBV7-2 and TRBJ2-7, with TRBD2 as a possible D gene (6 bases). CDR3 nucleotide sequence: TGTGCCAGCAGCCGTCGATCCCCCGGGGGTCGTGAGCAGTACTTC. Protein: CASSRRSPGGREQYF.